The rows below give T cell receptor beta chains drawn from one sample of a study of cytomegalovirus exposure and HLA in healthy donors. Clones were read by immunoSEQ multiplex PCR, and TCRdb kept only the in-frame ones, dropping some. Of some 96,000 clones listed, around 77% were seen once; the top ten hold 15% to 20%. Material for sequencing was PBMCs. The receptors come from a woman aged 60-75 years in good health and CMV-seropositive. Both conserved end residues are part of each CDR3. Fields, in order: D gene, V gene, CDR3 protein. D genes are given only for firm matches.

TRBD1	TRBV5-4	CASSLAGGGTGDGYTF
.	TRBV20-1	CSARRPRSGYF
.	TRBV4-2	CASLGVKNTEAFF
TRBD1	TRBV6-5	CASSYSLTGDNEKLFF
TRBD1	TRBV19	CASSLDRAGGQPQHF
TRBD2	TRBV9	CASSVGRTSGGDTQYF
.	TRBV7-2	CASSFQGGTYEQYF
TRBD1	TRBV6-1	CASSWTGPGELFF
.	TRBV4-2	CASNREGGVNQPQHF
.	TRBV6-5	CASTQTVNTEAFF
.	TRBV7-2	CASSLVGLVHNEQFF
TRBD2	TRBV15	CATSRSTSGIDTGELFF
TRBD1	TRBV4-1	CASSQDVGWGQAIAKNIQYF
.	TRBV5-1	CASSFGGNTEAFF
.	TRBV7-3	CASSVGVHYNEQFF
.	TRBV30	CAWSGRRGKLFF
.	TRBV7-6	CASSSGTRDSYEQYF
TRBD2	TRBV2	CASLGASGRAADTQYF
TRBD1	TRBV27	CASSLQGVDQPQHF
TRBD2	TRBV5-1	CASGTGASGIRSNEQFF
TRBD2	TRBV18	CASSSGLAGDNEQFF
TRBD1	TRBV6-6	CASRPGGQGSYTEAFF
.	TRBV7-9	CSSSSGQMRLLETQYF
TRBD2	TRBV9	CASSPPGLAGGEQFF
.	TRBV29-1	CSVTGRGAYEQYF
.	TRBV11-2	CASSFTNYGYTF
.	TRBV6-5	CASSYSHLMNTEAFF
TRBD2	TRBV4-1	CASSQGGPGLAAEQYF
TRBD2	TRBV5-4	CASSYPAGGQETQYF
.	TRBV7-2	CASSLGAGSNEKLFF
.	TRBV7-9	CASSFRQKETQYF
TRBD1	TRBV9	CASSAEGGQGARETQYF
TRBD2	TRBV6-1	CASSEGLAANTGELFF
.	TRBV30	CAWETQGFGELFF
TRBD1	TRBV19	CASSRDGTGLYGPSGNTIYF
TRBD1	TRBV18	CASSPPGQGRAEAFF
.	TRBV5-6	CASSRDTVSFYGYTF
TRBD1	TRBV28	CASSLSRGLGTQYF
TRBD1	TRBV9	CASSVSGGGYNEQFF
.	TRBV18	CASSPLGSGYEQYF
.	TRBV10-1	CASSVSRSIEQFF
.	TRBV21-1	CASSKAVRGNQPQHF
.	TRBV5-6	CASSLVDSEQYF
.	TRBV28	CASSPLEETQYF